This TCR beta chain is drawn from a study of blood T cell repertoires in COVID-19. Using immunoSEQ multiplex PCR, the repertoire was profiled, and TCRdb retains in-frame clones only, with some absent. This sample carries around 330,000 clones, approximately 86% of them seen once, and the ten largest clones take approximately 9%. CDR3 size: 14 residues. V lost 2 bases to trimming and J lost 4 bases, with 11 bases between them. Germline V gives CDR1 MNHEY, CDR2 SVGAGI. The V call is TRBV6-5, the J call TRBJ1-2, with a weak D call TRBD1 (6 bases). The sequence came from a woman under 30 who had recovered from COVID-19. Source material: PBMCs or T cells enriched from blood (not recorded which). CDR3 sequence (DNA): TGTGCCAGCAGTTACCGGAGCAGGGGCTATGGCTACACCTTC. This sequence encodes CASSYRSRGYGYTF.